This T cell receptor (beta chain) was recorded in a study of T-cell reconstitution after alpha-beta-depleted transplantation in children. For this clonotype: The antigen remains undetermined.

Unique molecular identifiers were incorporated into the prepared TCRbeta library. TCRdb ran MiXCR on the PCR reads and lists one entry per CDR3 protein. The repertoire holds around 700,000 distinct CDR3 sequences, approximately 14% seen once, with 0.79% in the top ten. This CDR3 has 13 amino acids. The germline gives CDR1 MGHDK, CDR2 SYGVNS. Trimming cost V 5 bases and J 7 bases, with 15 bases left between them. Whole-study results and caveats: Where some patients showed high TCRbeta diversity at day 60, it came from recipient T cells and thymic progenitors that had survived. Where alpha-beta T cells came from about two months after transplant was reportedly several hundred expanded graft clones.

The specimen comprised PBMCs, sampled before TCRalphabeta/CD19-depleted stem cell transplant. The chain combines TRBV25-1 with TRBJ2-7, with D perhaps TRBD1 or TRBD2 (5 bases each). The sequence was collected from a girl aged 2 to 9 with congenital amegakaryocytic thrombocytopenia, due to receive a stem cell transplant. As DNA, the CDR3 is TGTGCCAGCAGTTTTAGACTGGGACGGGAGCAGTACTTC. Residues: CASSFRLGREQYF.